This T cell receptor (beta chain) comes out of a study of vaccination and CD4 T cells after COVID-19. Looking at the study overall: The convalescent population consisted of six males and four females, two of whom were of Hispanic ethnicity. Study-level points and caveats: Relatively few convalescent patients were studied, without early post-infection timepoints.

Cultured CD4+ T-cell DNA underwent Oncomine TCR Beta short-read sequencing. TCRdb ran MiXCR on the PCR reads and lists one entry per CDR3 protein. Of 15,000 or so distinct CDR3 sequences listed, just under 45% are singletons. With regard to this clonotype: Its antigen is currently unknown. The junction departs from germline at one end; a sequencing error may be responsible.

Treatment denoted: roughly ten-day PBMC culture with coronavirus spike peptide pools or control peptides (ViraFEST assay). CDR1 and CDR2 from the germline V gene are SGHRS and YFSETQ. The CDR3 is 14 amino acids. The sample was CD4+ T cells from blood, cultured in vitro. The V gene is TRBV5-1, the J gene TRBJ1-2; no clear D. The sequence was collected from a human donor who had recovered from COVID-19. The CDR3 sequence: CASSLGEIADGCTF. The CDR3 DNA is TGCGCCAGCAGCTTGGGGGAGATTGCAGATGGCTGCACCTTC. The full variable domain, its missing parts supplied by reference TRBV5-1 and TRBJ1-2, is KAGVTQTPRYLIKTRGQQVTLSCSPISGHRSVSWYQQTPGQGLQFLFEYFSETQRNKGNFPGRFSGRQFSNSRSEMNVSTLELGDSALYLCASSLGEIADGCTFGSGTRLTVV.